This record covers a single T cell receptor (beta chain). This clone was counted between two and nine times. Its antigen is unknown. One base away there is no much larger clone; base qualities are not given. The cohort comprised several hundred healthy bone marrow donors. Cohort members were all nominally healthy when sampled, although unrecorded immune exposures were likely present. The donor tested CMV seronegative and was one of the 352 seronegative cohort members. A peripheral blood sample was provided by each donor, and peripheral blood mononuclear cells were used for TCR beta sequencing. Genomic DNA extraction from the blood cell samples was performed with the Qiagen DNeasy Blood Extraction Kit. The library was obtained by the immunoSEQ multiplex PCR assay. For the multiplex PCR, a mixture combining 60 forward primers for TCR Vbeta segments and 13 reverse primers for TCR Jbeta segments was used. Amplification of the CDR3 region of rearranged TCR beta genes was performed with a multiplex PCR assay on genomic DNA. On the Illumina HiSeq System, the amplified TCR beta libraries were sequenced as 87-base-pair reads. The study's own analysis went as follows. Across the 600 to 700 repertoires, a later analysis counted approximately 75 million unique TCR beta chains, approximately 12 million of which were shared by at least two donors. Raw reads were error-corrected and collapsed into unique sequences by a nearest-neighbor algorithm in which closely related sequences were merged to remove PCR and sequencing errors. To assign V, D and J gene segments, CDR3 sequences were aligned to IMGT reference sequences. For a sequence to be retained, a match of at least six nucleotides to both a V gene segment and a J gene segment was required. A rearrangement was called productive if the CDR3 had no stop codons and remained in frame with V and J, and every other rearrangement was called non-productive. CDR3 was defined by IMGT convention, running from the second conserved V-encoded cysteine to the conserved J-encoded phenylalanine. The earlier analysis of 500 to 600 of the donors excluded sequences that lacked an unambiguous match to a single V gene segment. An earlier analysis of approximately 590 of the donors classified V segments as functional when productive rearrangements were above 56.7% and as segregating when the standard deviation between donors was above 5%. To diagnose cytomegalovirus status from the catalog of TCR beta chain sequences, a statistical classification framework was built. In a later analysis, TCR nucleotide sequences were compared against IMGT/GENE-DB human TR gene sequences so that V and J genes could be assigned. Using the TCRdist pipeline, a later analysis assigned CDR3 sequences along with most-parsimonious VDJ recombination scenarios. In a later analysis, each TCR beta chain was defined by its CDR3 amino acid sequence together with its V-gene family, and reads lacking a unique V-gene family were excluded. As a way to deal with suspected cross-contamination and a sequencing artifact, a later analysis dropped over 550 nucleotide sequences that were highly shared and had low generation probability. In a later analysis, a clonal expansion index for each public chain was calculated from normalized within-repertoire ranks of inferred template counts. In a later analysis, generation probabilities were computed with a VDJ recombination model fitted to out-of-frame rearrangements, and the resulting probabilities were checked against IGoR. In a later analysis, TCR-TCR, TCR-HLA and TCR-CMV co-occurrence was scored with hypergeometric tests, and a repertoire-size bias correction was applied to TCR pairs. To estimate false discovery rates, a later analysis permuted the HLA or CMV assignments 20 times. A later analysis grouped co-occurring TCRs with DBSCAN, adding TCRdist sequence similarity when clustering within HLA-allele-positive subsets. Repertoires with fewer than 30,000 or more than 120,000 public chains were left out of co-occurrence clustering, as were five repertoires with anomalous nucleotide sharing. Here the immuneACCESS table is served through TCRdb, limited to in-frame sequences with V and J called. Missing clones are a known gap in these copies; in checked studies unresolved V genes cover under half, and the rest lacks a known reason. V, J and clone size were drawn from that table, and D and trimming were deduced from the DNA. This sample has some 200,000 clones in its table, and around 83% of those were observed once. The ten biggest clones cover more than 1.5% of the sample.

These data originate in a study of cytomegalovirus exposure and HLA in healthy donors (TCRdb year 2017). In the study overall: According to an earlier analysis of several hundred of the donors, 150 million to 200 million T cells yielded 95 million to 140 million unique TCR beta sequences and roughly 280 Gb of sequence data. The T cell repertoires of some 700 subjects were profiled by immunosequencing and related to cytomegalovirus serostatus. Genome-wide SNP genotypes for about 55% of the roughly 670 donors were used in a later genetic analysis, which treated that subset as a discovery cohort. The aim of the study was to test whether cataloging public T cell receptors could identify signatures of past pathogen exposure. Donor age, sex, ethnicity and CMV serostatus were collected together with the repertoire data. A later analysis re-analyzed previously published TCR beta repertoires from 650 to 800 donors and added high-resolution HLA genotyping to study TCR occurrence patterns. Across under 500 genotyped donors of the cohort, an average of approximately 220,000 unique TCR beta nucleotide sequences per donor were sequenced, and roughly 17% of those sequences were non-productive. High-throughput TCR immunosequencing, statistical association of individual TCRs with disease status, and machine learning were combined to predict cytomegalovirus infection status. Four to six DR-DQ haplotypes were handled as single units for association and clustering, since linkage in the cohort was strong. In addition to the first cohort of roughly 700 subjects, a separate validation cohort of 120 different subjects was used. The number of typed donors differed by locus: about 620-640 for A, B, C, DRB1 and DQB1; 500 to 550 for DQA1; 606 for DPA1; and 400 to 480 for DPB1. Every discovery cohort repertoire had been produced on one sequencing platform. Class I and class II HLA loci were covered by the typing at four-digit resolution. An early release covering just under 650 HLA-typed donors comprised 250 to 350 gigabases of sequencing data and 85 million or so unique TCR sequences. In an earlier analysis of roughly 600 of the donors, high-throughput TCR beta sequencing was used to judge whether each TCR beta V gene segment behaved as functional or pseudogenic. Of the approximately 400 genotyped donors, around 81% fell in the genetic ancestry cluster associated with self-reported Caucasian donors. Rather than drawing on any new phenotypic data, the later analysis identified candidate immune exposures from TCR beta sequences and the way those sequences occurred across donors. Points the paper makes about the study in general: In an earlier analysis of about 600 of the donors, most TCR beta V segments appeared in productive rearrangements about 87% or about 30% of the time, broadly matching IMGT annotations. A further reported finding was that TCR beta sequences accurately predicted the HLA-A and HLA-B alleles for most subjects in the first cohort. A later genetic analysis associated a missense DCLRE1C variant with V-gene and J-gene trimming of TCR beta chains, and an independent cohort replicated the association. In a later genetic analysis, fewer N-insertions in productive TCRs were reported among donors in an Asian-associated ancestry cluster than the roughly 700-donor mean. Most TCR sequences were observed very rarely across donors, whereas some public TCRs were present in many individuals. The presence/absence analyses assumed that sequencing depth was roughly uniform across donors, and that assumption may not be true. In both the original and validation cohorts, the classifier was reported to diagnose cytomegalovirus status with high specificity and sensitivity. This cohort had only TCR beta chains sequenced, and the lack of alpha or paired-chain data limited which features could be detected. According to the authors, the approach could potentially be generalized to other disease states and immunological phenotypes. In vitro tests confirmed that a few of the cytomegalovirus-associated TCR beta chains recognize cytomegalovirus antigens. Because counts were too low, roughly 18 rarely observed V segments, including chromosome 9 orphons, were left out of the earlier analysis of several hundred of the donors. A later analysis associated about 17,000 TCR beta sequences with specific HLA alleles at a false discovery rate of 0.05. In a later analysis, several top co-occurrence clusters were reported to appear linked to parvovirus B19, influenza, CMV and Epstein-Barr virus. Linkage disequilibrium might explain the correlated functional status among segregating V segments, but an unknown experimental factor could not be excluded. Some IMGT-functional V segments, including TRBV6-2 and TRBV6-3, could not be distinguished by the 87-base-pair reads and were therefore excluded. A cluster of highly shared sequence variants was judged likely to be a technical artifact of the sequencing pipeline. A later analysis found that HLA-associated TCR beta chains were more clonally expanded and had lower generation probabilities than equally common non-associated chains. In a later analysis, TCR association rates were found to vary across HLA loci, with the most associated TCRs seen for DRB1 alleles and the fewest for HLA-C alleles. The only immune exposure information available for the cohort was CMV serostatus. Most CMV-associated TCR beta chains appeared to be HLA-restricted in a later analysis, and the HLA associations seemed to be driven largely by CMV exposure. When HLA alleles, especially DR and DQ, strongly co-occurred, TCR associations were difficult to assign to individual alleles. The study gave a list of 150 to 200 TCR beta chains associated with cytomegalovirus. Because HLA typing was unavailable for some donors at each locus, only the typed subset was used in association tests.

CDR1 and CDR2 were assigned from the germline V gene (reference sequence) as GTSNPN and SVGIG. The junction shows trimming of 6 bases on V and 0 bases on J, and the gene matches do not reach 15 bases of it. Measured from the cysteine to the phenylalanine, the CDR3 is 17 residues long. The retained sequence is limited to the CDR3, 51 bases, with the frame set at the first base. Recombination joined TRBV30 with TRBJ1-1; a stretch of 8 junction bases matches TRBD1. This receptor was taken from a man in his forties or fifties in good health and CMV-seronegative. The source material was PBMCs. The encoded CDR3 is CACPTLPTGVVNTEAFF. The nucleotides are TGTGCCTGTCCCACTCTCCCGACAGGGGTGGTGAACACTGAAGCTTTCTTT.